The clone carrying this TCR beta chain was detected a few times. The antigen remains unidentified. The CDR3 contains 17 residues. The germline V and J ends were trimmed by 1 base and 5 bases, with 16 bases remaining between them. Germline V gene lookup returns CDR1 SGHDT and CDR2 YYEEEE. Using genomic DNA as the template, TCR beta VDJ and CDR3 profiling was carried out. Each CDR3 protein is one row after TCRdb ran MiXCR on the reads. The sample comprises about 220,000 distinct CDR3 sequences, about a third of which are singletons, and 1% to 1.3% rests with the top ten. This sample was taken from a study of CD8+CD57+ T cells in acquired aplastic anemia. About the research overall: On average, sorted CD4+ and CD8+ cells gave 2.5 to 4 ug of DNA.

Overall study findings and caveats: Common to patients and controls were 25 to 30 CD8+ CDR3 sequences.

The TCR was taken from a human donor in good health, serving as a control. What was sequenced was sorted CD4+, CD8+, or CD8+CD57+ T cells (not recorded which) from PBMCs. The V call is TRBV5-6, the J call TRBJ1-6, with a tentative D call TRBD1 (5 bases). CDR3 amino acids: CASSLSPGQLNNSPLHF. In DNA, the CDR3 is TGTGCCAGCAGCTTGTCTCCGGGGCAGTTGAATAATTCACCCCTCCACTTT.